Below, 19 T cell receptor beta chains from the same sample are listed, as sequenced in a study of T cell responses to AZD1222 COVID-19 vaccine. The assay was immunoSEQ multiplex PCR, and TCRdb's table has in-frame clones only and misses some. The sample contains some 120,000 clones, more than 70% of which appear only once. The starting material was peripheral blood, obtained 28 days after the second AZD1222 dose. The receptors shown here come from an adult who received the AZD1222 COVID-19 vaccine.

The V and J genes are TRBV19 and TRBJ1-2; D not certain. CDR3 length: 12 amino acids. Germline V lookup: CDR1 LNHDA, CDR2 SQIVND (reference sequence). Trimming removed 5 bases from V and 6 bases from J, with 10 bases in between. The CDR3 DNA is TGTGCCAGTAGTCACGGGAACAATGGCTACACCTTC. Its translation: CASSHGNNGYTF.

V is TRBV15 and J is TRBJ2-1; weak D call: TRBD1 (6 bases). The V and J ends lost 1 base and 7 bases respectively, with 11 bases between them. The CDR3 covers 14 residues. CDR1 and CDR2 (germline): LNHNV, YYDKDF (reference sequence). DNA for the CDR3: TGTGCCACCAGCAGAGGGGGGCCGGGAAATGAGCAGTTCTTC. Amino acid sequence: CATSRGGPGNEQFF.

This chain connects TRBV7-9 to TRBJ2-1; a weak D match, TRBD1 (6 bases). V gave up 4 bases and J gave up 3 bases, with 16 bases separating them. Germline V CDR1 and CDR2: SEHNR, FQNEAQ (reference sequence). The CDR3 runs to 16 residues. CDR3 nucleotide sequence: TGTGCCAGCAGCTCGCAGGTACAGGGTTTCTACAATGAGCAGTTCTTC. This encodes CASSSQVQGFYNEQFF.

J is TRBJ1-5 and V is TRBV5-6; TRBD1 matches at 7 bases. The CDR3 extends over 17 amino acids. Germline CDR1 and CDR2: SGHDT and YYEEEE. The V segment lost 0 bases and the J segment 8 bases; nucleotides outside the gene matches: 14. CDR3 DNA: TGTGCCAGCAGCTTGGCTAGGGACAGCCGGGGTGGAGAGCCCCAGCATTTT. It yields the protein CASSLARDSRGGEPQHF.

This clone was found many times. The CDR3 DNA is TGTGCCAGCAGTTACGGCCAGGGGACTGAAGCTTTCTTT. Translating gives CASSYGQGTEAFF. The chain uses TRBV6-5 and TRBJ1-1, with D possibly TRBD1 on 6 matching bases. Trimming cost V 2 bases and J 5 bases, with 9 bases left between them. The CDR3 is 13 amino acids. Germline V gene sequence: CDR1 MNHEY, CDR2 SVGAGI.

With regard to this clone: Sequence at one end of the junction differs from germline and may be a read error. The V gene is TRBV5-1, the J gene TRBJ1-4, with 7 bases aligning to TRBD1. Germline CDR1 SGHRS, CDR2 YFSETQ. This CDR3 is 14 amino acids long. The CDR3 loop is CASSPGQSNEQLFF. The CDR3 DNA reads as TGCGCCAGCAGCCCGGGACAGAGTAATGAACAACTGTTTTTT.

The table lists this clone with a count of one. CDR3 in DNA: TGTGCCAGCAGCCCCAAGTCCCTACTAGTAGCGTCAACCTGGGAGCTGTTTTTT. Its translation: CASSPKSLLVASTWELFF. This chain uses TRBV7-3 with TRBJ2-2; TRBD2 might be the D (5 bases). Trimming cost V 5 bases and J 9 bases, with 28 bases left between them. Germline V lookup: CDR1 SGHTA, CDR2 FQGTGA. The CDR3 consists of 18 residues.

For the CDR3, the DNA is TGCGCCAGCAGTCCCGGGACAGGCCTAAAACCCCTCCACTTT. Its protein product is CASSPGTGLKPLHF. V and J are TRBV10-1 and TRBJ1-6, with 8 bases lining up with TRBD1. The CDR3 is 14 amino acids. V was clipped by 5 bases and J by 12 bases; unmatched bases: 9. The germline CDR1 and CDR2 sequences are WNHNN and SYGVQD (reference sequence).

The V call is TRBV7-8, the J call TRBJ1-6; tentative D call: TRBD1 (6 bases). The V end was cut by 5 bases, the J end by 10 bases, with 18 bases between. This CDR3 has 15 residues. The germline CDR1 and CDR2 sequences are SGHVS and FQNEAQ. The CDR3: CASSPGGGGSSPLHF. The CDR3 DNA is TGTGCCAGCAGCCCCGGAGGGGGTGGGTCCTCACCCCTCCACTTT.

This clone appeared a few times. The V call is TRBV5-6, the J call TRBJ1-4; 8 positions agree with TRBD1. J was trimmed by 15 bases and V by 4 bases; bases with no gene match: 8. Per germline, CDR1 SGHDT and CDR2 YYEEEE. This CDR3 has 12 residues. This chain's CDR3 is CASSERTGLVFF. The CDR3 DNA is TGTGCCAGCAGCGAACGGACAGGGTTGGTGTTTTTT. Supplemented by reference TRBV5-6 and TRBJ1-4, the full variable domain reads DAGVTQSPTHLIKTRGQQVTLRCSPKSGHDTVSWYQQALGQGPQFIFQYYEEEERQRGNFPDRFSGHQFPNYSSELNVNALLLGDSALYLCASSERTGLVFFGSGTQLSVL.

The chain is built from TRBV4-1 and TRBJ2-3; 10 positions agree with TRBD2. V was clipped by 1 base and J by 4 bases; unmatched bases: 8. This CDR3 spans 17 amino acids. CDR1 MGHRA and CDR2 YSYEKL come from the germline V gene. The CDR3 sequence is CASSQVRLAGDPDTQYF. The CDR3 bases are TGCGCCAGCAGCCAAGTGAGGCTAGCGGGGGATCCAGATACGCAGTATTTT.

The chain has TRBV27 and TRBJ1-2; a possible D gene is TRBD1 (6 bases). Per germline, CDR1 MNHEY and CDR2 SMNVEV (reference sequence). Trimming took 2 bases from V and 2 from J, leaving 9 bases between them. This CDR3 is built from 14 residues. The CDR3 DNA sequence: TGTGCCAGCAGTTTAGGTAGGGGGAACTATGGCTACACCTTC. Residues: CASSLGRGNYGYTF.

CDR3 sequence reads: CASSSVASPYEQYF. CDR3 sequence (DNA): TGTGCCAGTAGTAGCGTGGCGTCACCCTACGAGCAGTACTTC. V gene TRBV19 combines with J gene TRBJ2-7; no clear D gene. V gave up 4 bases and J gave up 2 bases, with 12 bases separating them. Germline-derived CDR1 and CDR2 are LNHDA and SQIVND (reference sequence). This CDR3 contains 14 residues. Complete variable domain (other parts from reference TRBV19 and TRBJ2-7): DGGITQSPKYLFRKEGQNVTLSCEQNLNHDAMYWYRQDPGQGLRLIYYSQIVNDFQKGDIAEGYSVSREKKESFPLTVTSAQKNPTAFYLCASSSVASPYEQYFGPGTRLTVT.

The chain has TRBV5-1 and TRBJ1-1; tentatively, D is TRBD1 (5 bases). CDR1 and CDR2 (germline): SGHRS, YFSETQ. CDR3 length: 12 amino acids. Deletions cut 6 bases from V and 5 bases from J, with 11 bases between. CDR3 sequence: CASKWGRTEAFF. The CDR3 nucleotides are TGCGCCAGCAAATGGGGGAGAACTGAAGCTTTCTTT. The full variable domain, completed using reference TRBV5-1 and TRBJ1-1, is KAGVTQTPRYLIKTRGQQVTLSCSPISGHRSVSWYQQTPGQGLQFLFEYFSETQRNKGNFPGRFSGRQFSNSRSEMNVSTLELGDSALYLCASKWGRTEAFFGQGTRLTVV.

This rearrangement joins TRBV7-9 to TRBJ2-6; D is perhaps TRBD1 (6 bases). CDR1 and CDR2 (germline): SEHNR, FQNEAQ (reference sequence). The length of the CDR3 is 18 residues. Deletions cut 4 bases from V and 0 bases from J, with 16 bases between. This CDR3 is CASSYGQPGSSGANVLTF. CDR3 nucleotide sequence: TGTGCCAGCAGCTATGGACAGCCGGGAAGCTCTGGGGCCAACGTCCTGACTTTC.

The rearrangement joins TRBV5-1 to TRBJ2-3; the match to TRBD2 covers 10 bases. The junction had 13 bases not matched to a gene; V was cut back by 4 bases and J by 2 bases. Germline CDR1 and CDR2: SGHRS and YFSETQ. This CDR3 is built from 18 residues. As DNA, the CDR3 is TGCGCCAGCAGCCCGGTTTCTCTAGCGGGGGCGAACACAGATACGCAGTATTTT. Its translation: CASSPVSLAGANTDTQYF.

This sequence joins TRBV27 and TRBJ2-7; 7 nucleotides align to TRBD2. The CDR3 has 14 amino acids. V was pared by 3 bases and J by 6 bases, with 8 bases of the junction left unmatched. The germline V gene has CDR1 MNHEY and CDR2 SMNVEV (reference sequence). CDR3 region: CASSFGRGGLEQYF. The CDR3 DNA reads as TGTGCCAGCAGTTTCGGAAGGGGAGGGCTCGAGCAGTACTTC.

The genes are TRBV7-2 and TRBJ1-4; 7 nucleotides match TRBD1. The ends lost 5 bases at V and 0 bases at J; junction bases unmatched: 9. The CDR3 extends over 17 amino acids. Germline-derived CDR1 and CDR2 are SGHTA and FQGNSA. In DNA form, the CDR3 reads TGTGCCAGCAGCCCTCAGACAGGGTATGCAACTAATGAAAAACTGTTTTTT. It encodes CASSPQTGYATNEKLFF. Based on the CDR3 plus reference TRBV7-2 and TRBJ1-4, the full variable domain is GAGVSQSPSNKVTEKGKDVELRCDPISGHTALYWYRQSLGQGLEFLIYFQGNSAPDKSGLPSDRFSAERTGGSVSTLTIQRTQQEDSAVYLCASSPQTGYATNEKLFFGSGTQLSVL.

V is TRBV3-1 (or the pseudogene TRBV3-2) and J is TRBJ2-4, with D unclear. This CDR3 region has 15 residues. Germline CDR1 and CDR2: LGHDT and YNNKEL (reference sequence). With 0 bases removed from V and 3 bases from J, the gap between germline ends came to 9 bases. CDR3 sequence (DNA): TGTGCCAGCAGCCAAGATTGGTGGGGCAAAAACATTCAGTACTTC. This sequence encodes CASSQDWWGKNIQYF.